The present T cell receptor (beta chain) was sequenced within a study of cytomegalovirus exposure and HLA in healthy donors. Study-level results: In an earlier analysis, productive rearrangement rates for most beta V segments clustered near 87% or 30%. V- and J-gene trimming of TCR beta was linked (in a later analysis) to a missense DCLRE1C variant. The sole available immune exposure information was CMV serostatus.

As concerns this clone: No antigen is known for it.

In the PCR, 60 Vbeta and 13 Jbeta primers were used. Measured with immunoSEQ multiplex PCR; TCRdb has only the in-frame clones, and not every one. The table records roughly 200,000 clones, around 83% of them present only once. V lost 5 bases, J lost 1 base, and 8 bases stayed unmatched. The CDR3 is 17 amino acids. Germline V gene data show CDR1 as PRHDT and CDR2 as FYEKMQ (reference sequence). The receptor was derived from a man aged 45-65 years in good health and CMV-seronegative. The chain is built from TRBV13 and TRBJ2-7; TRBD2 matches at 13 bases. The sequencing input was PBMCs. CDR3 nucleotides: TGTGCCAGCAGCCAAGACAAGGGACTAGCGGGATCCTACGAGCAGTACTTC. Amino acid sequence: CASSQDKGLAGSYEQYF.